The 19 T cell receptor beta chains below were found in one sample sequenced in a study of blood T cell repertoires in COVID-19. The method was immunoSEQ multiplex PCR; TCRdb's version includes in-frame clones alone and lacks a portion of them. Among approximately 400,000 clones listed, roughly 88% were seen once. Specimen: peripheral blood. The receptors derive from a woman in her 50s with COVID-19, enrolled during active disease.

This chain uses TRBV27 with TRBJ1-2, with D hard to call. The CDR3 is 15 residues long. V was pared by 5 bases and J by 0 bases, with 13 bases between. Looked up from germline, CDR1 is MNHEY and CDR2 is SMNVEV (reference sequence). The CDR3 loop reads CASSPLDGANYGYTF. As DNA, the CDR3 is TGTGCCAGCAGTCCATTAGACGGAGCTAACTATGGCTACACCTTC.

The chain uses TRBV15 and TRBJ1-2, with D tentatively TRBD1 (5 bases). The CDR3 is 16 amino acids. Per the germline V gene, CDR1 is LNHNV and CDR2 is YYDKDF (reference sequence). V was shortened by 2 bases and J by 5 bases, with 18 bases between the two germline ends. The CDR3, as DNA: TGTGCCACCAGCAGATCCCCGGGGGGGAGTTGGTATGGCTACACCTTC. The encoded protein is CATSRSPGGSWYGYTF.

The chain joins TRBV20-1 to TRBJ2-7, with 7 bases fitting TRBD2. In germline, CDR1 is DFQATT, CDR2 SNEGSKA (reference sequence). CDR3 length: 11 residues. J was trimmed by 3 bases and V by 7 bases; bases with no gene match: 3. The CDR3 reads CSVGGIYEQYF. CDR3 DNA sequence: TGCAGTGTCGGGGGGATCTACGAGCAGTACTTC.

V is TRBV3-1 (or the pseudogene TRBV3-2) and J is TRBJ2-1; 9 bases agree with TRBD2. The CDR3 contains 16 residues. Germline CDR1 is LGHDT and CDR2 is YNNKEL (reference sequence). V was clipped by 4 bases and J by 8 bases; unmatched bases: 12. DNA for the CDR3: TGTGCCAGCAGCCTGGGGGGGGCAGCGGGGGGAGATGAGCAGTTCTTC. Translation: CASSLGGAAGGDEQFF.

V is TRBV27 and J is TRBJ2-3; tentatively, D is TRBD2 (6 bases). Germline V gene data show CDR1 as MNHEY and CDR2 as SMNVEV (reference sequence). The V end was cut by 5 bases, the J end by 6 bases, with 21 bases between. The CDR3 totals 16 residues. The CDR3 region is CASSPEGPYSIDTQYF. The CDR3 DNA reads TGTGCCAGCAGTCCGGAGGGCCCGTACTCCATTGATACGCAGTATTTT.

The chain uses TRBV19 and TRBJ2-1; TRBD2 agrees at 8 bases. The junction had 8 bases not matched to a gene; V was cut back by 3 bases and J by 7 bases. The CDR3 has 15 amino acids. Germline CDR1 LNHDA, CDR2 SQIVND (reference sequence). The CDR3 DNA reads TGTGCCAGTAGTATTGAGCGGGGGAGTTTGAATGAGCAGTTCTTC. Encoded protein: CASSIERGSLNEQFF.

The chain uses TRBV18 and TRBJ1-2, with D unclear. The V end lost 5 bases, the J end lost 2 bases, and 12 bases lay between the germline ends. The germline V gene encodes CDR1 KGHSH and CDR2 LQKENI. The CDR3 totals 14 residues. CDR3 nucleotide sequence: TGTGCCAGCTCAACTGACGGGGAGAACTATGGCTACACCTTC. This gives the protein CASSTDGENYGYTF.

The chain recombines TRBV6-5 with TRBJ1-2; TRBD1 is a possible D gene (6 bases). The CDR3 has 13 amino acids. The V and J ends lost 6 bases and 7 bases respectively, with 15 bases between them. The germline CDR1 and CDR2 sequences are MNHEY and SVGAGI. The CDR3 here is CASRENRVGGYTF. The CDR3 DNA reads as TGTGCCAGCAGGGAGAACAGGGTTGGTGGCTACACCTTC.

This chain uses TRBV11-1 with TRBJ2-3; D might be TRBD2 (7 bases). Germline CDR1 and CDR2: SGHAT and FQDESV (reference sequence). Trimming stripped 3 bases from V and 1 base from J, with 11 bases between. The CDR3 runs to 15 residues. The CDR3 here is CASSLGGAGTDTQYF. CDR3 in DNA: TGTGCCAGCAGCTTGGGGGGGGCCGGCACAGATACGCAGTATTTT.

The chain employs TRBV12-3 or TRBV12-4 and TRBJ1-1, with TRBD1 matching 7 bases. The CDR3 is made up of 13 amino acids. Losses at the gene ends were 6 bases for V and 5 bases for J; bases not matched to a gene: 6. In DNA, the CDR3 is TGTGCCAGCAGGCTCGACAGGGAGACTGAAGCTTTCTTT. It codes for CASRLDRETEAFF.

This clone was found once. CDR3 DNA sequence: TGCAGCGTTGAAAGGGGTTCTAACTATGGCTACACCTTC. Amino acid sequence: CSVERGSNYGYTF. V gene TRBV29-1 combines with J gene TRBJ1-2; maybe TRBD1 (5 bases). The CDR3 is 13 residues long. The V end lost 2 bases, the J end lost 0 bases, and 7 bases lay between the germline ends. The germline CDR1 and CDR2 sequences are SQVTM and ANQGSEA.

This chain joins TRBV6-1 and TRBJ1-6; D possibly corresponds to TRBD1 (6 bases). V was shortened by 2 bases and J by 8 bases, with 13 bases between the two germline ends. The CDR3 consists of 15 residues. The germline V gene encodes CDR1 MNHNS and CDR2 SASEGT. The CDR3 region is CASSEWVQGDSPLHF. Written as DNA, the CDR3 is TGTGCCAGCAGTGAATGGGTACAGGGAGATTCACCCCTCCACTTT.

The chain is built from TRBV9 and TRBJ1-2; 9 bases agree with TRBD1. Trimming removed 3 bases from V and 8 bases from J; junction bases left unmatched: 11. Looked up from germline, CDR1 is SGDLS and CDR2 is YYNGEE. This CDR3 has 15 amino acids. DNA for the CDR3: TGTGCCAGCAGCGGGGGAGGGGGACAGGGAAACGGCTACACCTTC. It translates to CASSGGGGQGNGYTF.

The chain links TRBV27 to TRBJ2-7; no firm D call. Trimming cost V 4 bases and J 5 bases, with 15 bases left between them. Germline loops: CDR1 MNHEY, CDR2 SMNVEV (reference sequence). This CDR3 spans 14 amino acids. CDR3 sequence (DNA): TGTGCCAGCAGTTCAATAGCTCGGTTGAACGAGCAGTACTTC. It yields the protein CASSSIARLNEQYF.

The chain is built from TRBV9 and TRBJ2-5; perhaps TRBD2 as D (6 bases). Germline lookup yields CDR1 SGDLS and CDR2 YYNGEE. The CDR3 is 16 amino acids. V dropped 0 bases and J dropped 2 bases, with 14 bases sitting between them. CDR3 in amino acids: CASSVGWRGVQETQYF. CDR3 bases: TGTGCCAGCAGCGTAGGATGGCGGGGCGTTCAAGAGACCCAGTACTTC. The complete variable domain, with remaining parts taken from reference TRBV9 and TRBJ2-5, reads DSGVTQTPKHLITATGQRVTLRCSPRSGDLSVYWYQQSLDQGLQFLIQYYNGEERAKGNILERFSAQQFPDLHSELNLSSLELGDSALYFCASSVGWRGVQETQYFGPGTRLLVL.

The rearrangement joins TRBV30 to TRBJ1-2, with D uncertain. The CDR3 runs to 11 residues. Germline CDR1 and CDR2: GTSNPN and SVGIG (reference sequence). Trimming shortened V by 3 bases and J by 7 bases, and 9 bases separated the two germline ends. The CDR3 sequence is CAWSPSVGYTF. CDR3 in DNA: TGTGCCTGGAGCCCATCGGTTGGCTACACCTTC. Full variable domain (missing parts from reference TRBV30 and TRBJ1-2): SQTIHQWPATLVQPVGSPLSLECTVEGTSNPNLYWYRQAAGRGLQLLFYSVGIGQISSEVPQNLSASRPQDRQFILSSKKLLLSDSGFYLCAWSPSVGYTFGSGTRLTVV.

V usage is TRBV19 and J usage is TRBJ2-6, with TRBD1 identical over 9 bases. This CDR3 comprises 18 residues. From germline, CDR1 is LNHDA and CDR2 SQIVND (reference sequence). The V gene end was trimmed by 6 bases and the J gene end by 2 bases; junction bases not matched to a gene: 11. The CDR3 DNA sequence: TGTGCCAGTAGAGCCCCGGGACAGGGTTCACCTGGGGCCAACGTCCTGACTTTC. Translation gives CASRAPGQGSPGANVLTF.

This clone came up once. V is TRBV9 and J is TRBJ1-1, with D tentatively TRBD1 (5 bases). In germline, CDR1 is SGDLS, CDR2 YYNGEE. Deletions cut 0 bases from V and 7 bases from J, with 13 bases between. The CDR3 covers 14 residues. The CDR3 DNA follows: TGTGCCAGCAGCGTAGGGGGCGGCGGGGGTGAAGCTTTCTTT. Protein: CASSVGGGGGEAFF.

This clone was detected only a few times. The V and J genes are TRBV28 and TRBJ1-3; 8 nucleotides match TRBD1. Germline V gene sequence: CDR1 MDHEN, CDR2 SYDVKM. The CDR3 runs to 16 residues. The V gene end was trimmed by 2 bases and the J gene end by 1 base; junction bases not matched to a gene: 4. The CDR3: CASSLGRTGSGNTIYF. Here the CDR3 DNA reads TGTGCCAGCAGTTTAGGGAGGACAGGGTCTGGAAACACCATATATTTT.